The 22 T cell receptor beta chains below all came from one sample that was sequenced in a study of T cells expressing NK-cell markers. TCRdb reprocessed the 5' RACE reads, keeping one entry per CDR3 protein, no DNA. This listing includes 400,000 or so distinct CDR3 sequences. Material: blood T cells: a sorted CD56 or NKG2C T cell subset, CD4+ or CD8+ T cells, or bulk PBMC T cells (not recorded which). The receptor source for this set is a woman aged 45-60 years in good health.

The CDR3 region is CASSIGGSRGYFEPQHF. The rearrangement joins TRBV19 to TRBJ1-5; lacking DNA, the TRBD1 call made by TCRdb goes unchecked. The CDR3 extends over 17 amino acids. In germline, CDR1 is LNHDA, CDR2 SQIVND (reference sequence).

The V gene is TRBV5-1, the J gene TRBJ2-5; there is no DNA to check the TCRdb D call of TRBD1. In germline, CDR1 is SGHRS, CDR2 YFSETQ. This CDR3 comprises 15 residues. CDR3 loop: CASSSQDRFRETQYF.

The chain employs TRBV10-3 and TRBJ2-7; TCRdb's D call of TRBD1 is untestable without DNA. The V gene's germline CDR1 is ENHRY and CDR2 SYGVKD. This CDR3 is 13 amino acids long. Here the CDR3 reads CAISEGRLNEQYF.

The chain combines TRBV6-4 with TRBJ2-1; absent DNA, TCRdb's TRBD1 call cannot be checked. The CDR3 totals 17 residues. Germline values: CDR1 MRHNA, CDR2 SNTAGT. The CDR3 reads CASSDTSVAGVGNEQFF.

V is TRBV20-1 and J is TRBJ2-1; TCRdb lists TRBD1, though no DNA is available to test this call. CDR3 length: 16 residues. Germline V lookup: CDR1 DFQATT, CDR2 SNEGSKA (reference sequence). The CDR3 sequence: CSATGVLTSSYNEQFF.

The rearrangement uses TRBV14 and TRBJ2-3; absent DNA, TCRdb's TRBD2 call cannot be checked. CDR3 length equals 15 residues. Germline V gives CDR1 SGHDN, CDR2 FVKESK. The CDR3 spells CASSQFVGVGDTQYF.

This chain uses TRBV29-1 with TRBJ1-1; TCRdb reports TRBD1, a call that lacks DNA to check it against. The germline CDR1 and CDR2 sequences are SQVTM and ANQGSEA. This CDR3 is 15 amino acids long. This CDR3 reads CSVPQGVGAVAEAFF.

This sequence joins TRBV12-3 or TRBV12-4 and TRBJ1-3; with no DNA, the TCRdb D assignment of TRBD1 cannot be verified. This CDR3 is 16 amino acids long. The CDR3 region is CATDGQQGSVGNTIYF.

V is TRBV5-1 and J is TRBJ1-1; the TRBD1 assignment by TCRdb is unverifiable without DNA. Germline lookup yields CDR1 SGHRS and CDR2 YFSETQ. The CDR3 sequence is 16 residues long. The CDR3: CASSLFGTGGDTEAFF.

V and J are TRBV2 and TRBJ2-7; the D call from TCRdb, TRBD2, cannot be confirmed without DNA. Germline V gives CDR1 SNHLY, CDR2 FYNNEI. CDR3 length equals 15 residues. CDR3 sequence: CASSEVGPPSYEQYF.

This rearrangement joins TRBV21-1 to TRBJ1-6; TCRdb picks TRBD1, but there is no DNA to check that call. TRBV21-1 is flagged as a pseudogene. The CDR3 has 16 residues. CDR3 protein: CASSKDPGTENSPLHF.

The CDR3 region is CASRRLGTDKNIQYF. V is TRBV6-2 or TRBV6-3 and J is TRBJ2-4; as DNA is missing, the TRBD1 call by TCRdb cannot be tested. The CDR3 is 15 residues long. Germline assignment: CDR1 MNHEY and CDR2 SVGEGT.

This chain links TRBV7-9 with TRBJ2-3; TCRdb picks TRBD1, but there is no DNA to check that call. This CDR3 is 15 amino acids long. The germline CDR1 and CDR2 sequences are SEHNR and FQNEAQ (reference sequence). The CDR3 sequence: CASSLWTGSTDTQYF.

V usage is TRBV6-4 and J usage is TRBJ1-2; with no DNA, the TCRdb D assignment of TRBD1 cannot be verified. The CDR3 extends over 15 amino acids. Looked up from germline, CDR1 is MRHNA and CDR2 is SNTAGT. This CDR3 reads CASSENPGSNYGYTF.

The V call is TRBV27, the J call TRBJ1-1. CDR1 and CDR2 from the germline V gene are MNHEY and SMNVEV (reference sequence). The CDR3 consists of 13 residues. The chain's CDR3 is CASSRSADTEAFF.

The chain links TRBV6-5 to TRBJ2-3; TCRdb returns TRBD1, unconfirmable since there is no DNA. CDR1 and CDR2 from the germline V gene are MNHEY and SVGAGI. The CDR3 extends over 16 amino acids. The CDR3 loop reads CASSKDRGVGADTQYF.

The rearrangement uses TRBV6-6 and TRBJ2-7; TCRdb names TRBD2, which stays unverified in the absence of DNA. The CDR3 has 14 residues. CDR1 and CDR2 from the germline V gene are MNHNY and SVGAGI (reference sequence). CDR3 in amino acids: CASSYGREGFEQYF.

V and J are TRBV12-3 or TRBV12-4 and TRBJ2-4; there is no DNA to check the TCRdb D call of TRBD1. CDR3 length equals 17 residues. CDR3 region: CASSPRPGDPGKNIQYF.

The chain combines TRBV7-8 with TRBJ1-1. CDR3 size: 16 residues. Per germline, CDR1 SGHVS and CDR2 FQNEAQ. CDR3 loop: CASSLGGRVKNTEAFF.

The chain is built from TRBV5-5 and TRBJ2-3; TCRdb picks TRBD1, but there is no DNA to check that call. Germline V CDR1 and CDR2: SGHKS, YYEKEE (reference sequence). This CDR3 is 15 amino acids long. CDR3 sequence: CASSSPGQGIDTQYF.

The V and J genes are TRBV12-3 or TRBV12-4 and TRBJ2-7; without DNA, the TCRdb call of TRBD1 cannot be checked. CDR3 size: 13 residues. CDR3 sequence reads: CASLAGGRDEQYF.

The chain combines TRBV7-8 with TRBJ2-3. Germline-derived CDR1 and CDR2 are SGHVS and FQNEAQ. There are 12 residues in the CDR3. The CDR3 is CASSLIADTQYF.